Sequencing of this T cell receptor (beta chain) was carried out in a study of beta chain features in type 1 diabetes. Notes on this clone: The antigen remains unidentified. This specimen includes other DNA sequences encoding the same CDR3.

Trimming removed 5 bases from V and 0 bases from J, with 8 bases in between. CDR3 length equals 15 residues. Germline V gene sequence: CDR1 MNHEY, CDR2 SVGAGI. There was one heparinised blood draw per donor, averaging approximately 120 mL. Whole-study findings and limits: Shortening that was moderate but significant affected the TCRB CDR3s of Type 1 diabetes patients in all four CD4+ subsets. Patients and controls would share equally any PCR tilt toward shorter templates. Among type 1 diabetes patients, VDJ junctions had fewer insertions and more deletions.

Expressed TCRB transcripts were sequenced after all isolated RNA was converted to cDNA. Here immunoSEQ multiplex PCR was the method, and the copy in TCRdb shows in-frame clones only, minus some. The top ten clones hold more than 0.1% of a sample with over 600,000 clones, 12% of them seen once. This sequence was found in a man aged 30 to 45 with type 1 diabetes. The chain combines TRBV6-5 with TRBJ2-6; D may be TRBD1 (5 bases). The material sequenced was naive CD4+ T cells from blood. CDR3 protein: CASSLQGSGANVLTF. The CDR3 DNA follows: TGTGCCAGCAGTCTCCAGGGCTCTGGGGCCAACGTCCTGACTTTC.